One sample yielded the 15 T cell receptor beta chains listed below, sequenced in a study of OX40 agonist ivuxolimab in advanced cancers. Data came from immunoSEQ multiplex PCR; TCRdb stores just in-frame clones and leaves some out. This table holds about 20,000 clones, about 93% found once. Sequences were derived from CD4+ or CD8+ T cells sorted from blood, sampled in a trial of the OX40 agonist ivuxolimab. The receptor source for this set is an adult with an advanced solid tumor such as melanoma, head and neck, liver or kidney cancer.

The chain is built from TRBV19 and TRBJ2-3; D unresolved. Germline-derived CDR1 and CDR2 are LNHDA and SQIVND (reference sequence). V dropped 1 base and J dropped 2 bases, with 10 bases sitting between them. This CDR3 comprises 15 residues. DNA of the CDR3: TGTGCCAGTAGTATAGGGACGCTCTTCACAGATACGCAGTATTTT. Translated: CASSIGTLFTDTQYF.

A single count supports this clone. The chain couples TRBV29-1 to TRBJ1-4; D not certain. This CDR3 is built from 13 residues. The germline gives CDR1 SQVTM, CDR2 ANQGSEA. V was pared by 6 bases and J by 0 bases, with 8 bases between. CDR3: CSVFKATNEKLFF. CDR3 coding DNA: TGCAGCGTATTCAAGGCAACTAATGAAAAACTGTTTTTT.

This clone has a handful of counts. The chain is built from TRBV27 and TRBJ2-7, with 9 bases lining up with TRBD2. The CDR3 totals 15 residues. The germline V gene encodes CDR1 MNHEY and CDR2 SMNVEV (reference sequence). V dropped 1 base and J dropped 2; count of bases not matched to a gene: 3. The CDR3 is CASSLYSSGAYEQYF. The CDR3 DNA sequence: TGTGCCAGCAGTTTATATTCTAGCGGGGCCTACGAGCAGTACTTC.

The J gene is TRBJ2-2, the V gene TRBV2, with 8 bases identical to TRBD1. The length of the CDR3 is 16 residues. Germline V gene data show CDR1 as SNHLY and CDR2 as FYNNEI. V was pared by 4 bases and J by 3 bases, with 7 bases of the junction left unmatched. In DNA, the CDR3 is TGTGCCAGCAGTGGCTTAACGGACAGGGACACCGGGGAGCTGTTTTTT. Translating gives CASSGLTDRDTGELFF.

The chain couples TRBV7-8 to TRBJ2-5; 7 bases align to TRBD2. The CDR3 totals 17 residues. V lost 2 bases and J lost 5; bases outside the gene matches: 14. The germline gives CDR1 SGHVS, CDR2 FQNEAQ. In DNA form, the CDR3 reads TGTGCCAGCAGCTTACTTCCGGGACTAACAAAAGAGGAGACCCAGTACTTC. Translation: CASSLLPGLTKEETQYF.

This clone was found once. This chain joins TRBV15 and TRBJ2-6; D remains unclear. The CDR3 is 19 amino acids. The germline V and J ends were trimmed by 5 bases and 0 bases, with 20 bases remaining between them. Germline loops: CDR1 LNHNV, CDR2 YYDKDF (reference sequence). The CDR3 DNA reads TGTGCCACCAGCGCCCGCCTCGGCAGACCGAGCTCTGGGGCCAACGTCCTGACTTTC. This gives the protein CATSARLGRPSSGANVLTF.

The V and J genes are TRBV7-2 and TRBJ2-5, with 8 bases fitting TRBD2. Germline CDR1 and CDR2: SGHTA and FQGNSA. V trimming: 5 bases; J trimming: 5 bases; junction bases outside the gene matches: 4. CDR3 size: 13 residues. The CDR3 here is CASSQRLAETQYF. CDR3 nucleotides: TGTGCCAGCAGCCAGAGACTAGCGGAGACCCAGTACTTC. Variable domain in full (rest from reference TRBV7-2 and TRBJ2-5): GAGVSQSPSNKVTEKGKDVELRCDPISGHTALYWYRQSLGQGLEFLIYFQGNSAPDKSGLPSDRFSAERTGGSVSTLTIQRTQQEDSAVYLCASSQRLAETQYFGPGTRLLVL.

This chain uses TRBV19 with TRBJ2-3, with no clear D. The CDR3 is 15 residues long. The V gene's germline CDR1 is LNHDA and CDR2 SQIVND (reference sequence). V lost 2 bases, J lost 3 bases, and 12 bases lay in between. Here the CDR3 DNA reads TGTGCCAGTAGTATATCTGTGTTCCGGACAGATACGCAGTATTTT. It encodes CASSISVFRTDTQYF.

This clone was found once. V is TRBV30 and J is TRBJ2-7, with D unresolved. The CDR3 sequence is 12 residues long. Germline V CDR1 and CDR2: GTSNPN, SVGIG (reference sequence). Deletions cut 1 base from V and 2 bases from J, with 6 bases between. Here the CDR3 DNA reads TGTGCCTGGAGTGAAGACACCTACGAGCAGTACTTC. Protein: CAWSEDTYEQYF.

This chain links TRBV14 with TRBJ1-1, with D possibly matching TRBD1 (5 bases). CDR1 and CDR2 (germline): SGHDN, FVKESK. Trimming cost V 0 bases and J 2 bases, with 22 bases left between them. The CDR3 is made up of 19 amino acids. The CDR3 loop reads CASSQDPRERGAGNTEAFF. CDR3 nucleotides: TGTGCCAGCAGCCAAGATCCCCGGGAGAGGGGCGCCGGAAACACTGAAGCTTTCTTT. The full variable domain, completed using reference TRBV14 and TRBJ1-1, is EAGVTQFPSHSVIEKGQTVTLRCDPISGHDNLYWYRRVMGKEIKFLLHFVKESKQDESGMPNNRFLAERTGGTYSTLKVQPAELEDSGVYFCASSQDPRERGAGNTEAFFGQGTRLTVV.

This clone came up once. The rearrangement joins TRBV18 to TRBJ1-5, with 8 bases that match TRBD1. V trimming: 0 bases; J trimming: 6 bases; junction bases outside the gene matches: 7. This CDR3 contains 16 residues. The germline gives CDR1 KGHSH, CDR2 LQKENI. CDR3 sequence: CASSPPGDRGSQPQHF. The CDR3 bases are TGTGCCAGCTCACCACCAGGAGACAGGGGAAGTCAGCCCCAGCATTTT.

The chain joins TRBV6-5 to TRBJ1-4; D gene uncertain. V lost 0 bases and J lost 8, with 13 bases in between. Germline V gives CDR1 MNHEY, CDR2 SVGAGI. This CDR3 has 15 residues. The CDR3: CASSYSSPVEEKLFF. Here the CDR3 DNA reads TGTGCCAGCAGTTACTCATCTCCGGTTGAGGAAAAACTGTTTTTT.

The chain is built from TRBV7-9 and TRBJ2-1; no clear D gene. The V and J ends lost 2 bases and 10 bases respectively, with 9 bases between them. The CDR3 contains 12 residues. Germline CDR1 is SEHNR and CDR2 is FQNEAQ (reference sequence). The CDR3 region is CASSLRADEQFF. The CDR3 coding sequence is TGTGCCAGCAGCTTACGGGCTGACGAGCAGTTCTTC.

The chain couples TRBV6-5 to TRBJ1-1; tentative D call: TRBD1 (5 bases). Trimming removed 0 bases from V and 7 bases from J, with 9 bases in between. This CDR3 spans 13 amino acids. CDR1 MNHEY and CDR2 SVGAGI come from the germline V gene. CDR3 nucleotides: TGTGCCAGCAGTTACTCATCAGGGCTTGAAGCTTTCTTT. Encoded protein: CASSYSSGLEAFF.

The chain combines TRBV29-1 with TRBJ2-5, with 7 bases lining up with TRBD2. V dropped 3 bases and J dropped 5; count of bases not matched to a gene: 6. The CDR3 has 13 residues. Germline values: CDR1 SQVTM, CDR2 ANQGSEA. In DNA form, the CDR3 reads TGCAGCGTTGATCAGGCGGGGGAGGAGACCCAGTACTTC. Translating it yields CSVDQAGEETQYF.